This T cell receptor (beta chain) was recovered during a study of CD8 T cells in Susac syndrome. CDR1 LGHNA and CDR2 YNFKEQ come from the germline V gene. Germline trimming cut 3 bases from V and 5 bases from J; bases unmatched to any gene: 10. CDR3 length: 17 amino acids. TCR beta sequences were obtained from blood CD8+ and CD4+ T cells. RNA totalling roughly 0.5 to 1 ug underwent reverse transcription with random hexamers. TCRdb reanalysed the immunoSEQ multiplex PCR reads using MiXCR and keeps one entry per CDR3 protein. The table includes about 200,000 distinct CDR3 sequences, 80% to 95% detected once.

The receptor comes from a human donor with multiple sclerosis. This sequence joins TRBV4-2 and TRBJ2-3; the match to TRBD2 covers 11 bases. Specimen: CD8+ T cells from PBMCs. The CDR3 sequence: CASSHTFSGGDEDTQYF. The CDR3 DNA reads TGTGCCAGCAGCCACACTTTTAGCGGGGGGGATGAAGATACGCAGTATTTT.